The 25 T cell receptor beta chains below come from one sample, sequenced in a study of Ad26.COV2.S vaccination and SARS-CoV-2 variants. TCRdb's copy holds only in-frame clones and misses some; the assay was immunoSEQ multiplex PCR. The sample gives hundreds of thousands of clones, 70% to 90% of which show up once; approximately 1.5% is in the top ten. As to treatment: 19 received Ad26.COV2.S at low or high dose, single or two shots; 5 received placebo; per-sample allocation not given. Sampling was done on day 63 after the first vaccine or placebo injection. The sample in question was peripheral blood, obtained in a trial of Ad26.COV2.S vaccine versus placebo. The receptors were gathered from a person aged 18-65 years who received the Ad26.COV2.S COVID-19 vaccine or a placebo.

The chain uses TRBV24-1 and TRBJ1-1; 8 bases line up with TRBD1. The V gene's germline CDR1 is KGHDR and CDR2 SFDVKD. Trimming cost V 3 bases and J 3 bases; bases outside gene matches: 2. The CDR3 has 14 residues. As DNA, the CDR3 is TGTGCCACCAGTGATGGACAGGGCGACACTGAAGCTTTCTTT. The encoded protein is CATSDGQGDTEAFF.

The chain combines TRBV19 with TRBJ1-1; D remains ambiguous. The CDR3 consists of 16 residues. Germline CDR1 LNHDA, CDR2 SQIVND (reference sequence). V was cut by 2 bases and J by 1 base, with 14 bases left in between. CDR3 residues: CASSIFQTDSNTEAFF. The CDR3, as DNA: TGTGCCAGTAGTATATTCCAGACGGACTCGAACACTGAAGCTTTCTTT.

CDR3 bases: TGCGCCAGCAGCCAACCCCCCGCAGGTCGCAATCAGCCCCAGCATTTT. Residues: CASSQPPAGRNQPQHF. The chain couples TRBV4-1 to TRBJ1-5; no definite D call. Per the germline V gene, CDR1 is MGHRA and CDR2 is YSYEKL. The CDR3 runs to 16 residues. V lost 2 bases and J 2 bases, leaving 13 bases between the germline ends.

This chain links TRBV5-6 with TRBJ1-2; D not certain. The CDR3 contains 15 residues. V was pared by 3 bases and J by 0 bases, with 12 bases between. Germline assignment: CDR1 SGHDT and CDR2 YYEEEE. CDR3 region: CASSSKPTSNYGYTF. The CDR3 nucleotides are TGTGCCAGCAGCTCAAAACCTACATCTAACTATGGCTACACCTTC.

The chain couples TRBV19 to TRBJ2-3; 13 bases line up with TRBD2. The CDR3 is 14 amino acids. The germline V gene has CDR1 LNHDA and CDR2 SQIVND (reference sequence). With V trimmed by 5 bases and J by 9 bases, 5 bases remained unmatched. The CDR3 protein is CASSQGLAGTTQYF. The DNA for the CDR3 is TGTGCCAGTAGTCAGGGACTAGCGGGGACAACGCAGTATTTT.

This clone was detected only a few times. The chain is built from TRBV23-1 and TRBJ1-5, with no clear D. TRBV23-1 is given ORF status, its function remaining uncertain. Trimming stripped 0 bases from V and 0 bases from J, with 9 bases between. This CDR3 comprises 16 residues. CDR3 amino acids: CASSQSEGYSNQPQHF. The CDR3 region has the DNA TGCGCCAGCAGTCAATCGGAAGGCTATAGCAATCAGCCCCAGCATTTT.

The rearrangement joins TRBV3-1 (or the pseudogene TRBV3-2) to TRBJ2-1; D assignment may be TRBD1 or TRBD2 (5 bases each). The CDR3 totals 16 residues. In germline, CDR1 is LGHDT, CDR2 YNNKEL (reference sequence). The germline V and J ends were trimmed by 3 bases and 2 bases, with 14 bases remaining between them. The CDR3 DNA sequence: TGTGCCAGCAGCCAGCGGACGGGGACCACCTACAATGAGCAGTTCTTC. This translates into CASSQRTGTTYNEQFF.

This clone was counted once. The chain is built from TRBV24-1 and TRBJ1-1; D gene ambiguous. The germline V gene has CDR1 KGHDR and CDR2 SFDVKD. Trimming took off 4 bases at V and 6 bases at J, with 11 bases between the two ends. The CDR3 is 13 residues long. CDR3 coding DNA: TGTGCCACCAGTGACGCAGCCGGAGCTGAAGCTTTCTTT. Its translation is CATSDAAGAEAFF.

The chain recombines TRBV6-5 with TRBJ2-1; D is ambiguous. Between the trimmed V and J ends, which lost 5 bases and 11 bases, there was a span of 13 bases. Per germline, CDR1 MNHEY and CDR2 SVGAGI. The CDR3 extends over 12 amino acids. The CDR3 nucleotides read TGTGCCAGCAGTCCCTACCCAATGAAGCAGTTCTTC. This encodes CASSPYPMKQFF.

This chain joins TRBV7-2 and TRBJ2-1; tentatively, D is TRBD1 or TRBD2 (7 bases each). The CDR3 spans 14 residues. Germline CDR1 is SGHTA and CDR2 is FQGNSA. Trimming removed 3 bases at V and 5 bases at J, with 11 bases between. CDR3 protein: CASSFQGGDNEQFF. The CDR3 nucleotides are TGTGCCAGCAGCTTCCAGGGGGGGGACAATGAGCAGTTCTTC.

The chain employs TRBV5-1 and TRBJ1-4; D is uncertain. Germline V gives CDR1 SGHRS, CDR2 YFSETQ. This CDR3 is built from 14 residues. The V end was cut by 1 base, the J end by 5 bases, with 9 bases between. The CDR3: CASSLTSSNEKLFF. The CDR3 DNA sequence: TGCGCCAGCAGCTTGACCAGCTCGAATGAAAAACTGTTTTTT.

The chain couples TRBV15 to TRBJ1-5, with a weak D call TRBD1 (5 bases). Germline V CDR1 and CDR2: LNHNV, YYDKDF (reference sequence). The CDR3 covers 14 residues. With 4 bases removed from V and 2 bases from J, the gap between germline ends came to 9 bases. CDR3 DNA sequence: TGTGCCACCAGCATGCGGGGGGGCAATCAGCCCCAGCATTTT. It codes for CATSMRGGNQPQHF.

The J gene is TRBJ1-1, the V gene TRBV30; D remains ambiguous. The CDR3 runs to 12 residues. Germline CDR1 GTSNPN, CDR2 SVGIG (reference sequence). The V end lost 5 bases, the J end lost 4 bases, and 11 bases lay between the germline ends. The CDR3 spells CAWGLSVTEAFF. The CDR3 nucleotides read TGTGCCTGGGGTCTTTCGGTCACTGAAGCTTTCTTT.

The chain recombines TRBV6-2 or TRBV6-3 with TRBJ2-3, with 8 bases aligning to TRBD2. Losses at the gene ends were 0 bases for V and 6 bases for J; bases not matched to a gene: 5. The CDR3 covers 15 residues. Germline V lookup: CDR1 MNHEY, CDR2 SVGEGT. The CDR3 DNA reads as TGTGCCAGCAGTTACTCGATCGGGGGGGCTGATACGCAGTATTTT. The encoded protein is CASSYSIGGADTQYF.

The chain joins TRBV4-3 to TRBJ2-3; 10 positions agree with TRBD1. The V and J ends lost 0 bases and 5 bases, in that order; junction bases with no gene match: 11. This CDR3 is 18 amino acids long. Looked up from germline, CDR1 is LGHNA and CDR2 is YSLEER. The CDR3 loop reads CASSQDPPGQGLVDTQYF. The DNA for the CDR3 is TGCGCCAGCAGCCAAGATCCCCCGGGACAGGGGTTGGTAGATACGCAGTATTTT.

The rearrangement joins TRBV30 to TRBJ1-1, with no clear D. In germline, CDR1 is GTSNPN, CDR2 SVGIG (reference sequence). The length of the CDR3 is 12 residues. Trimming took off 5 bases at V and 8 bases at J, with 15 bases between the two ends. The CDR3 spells CAWADDDSEAFF. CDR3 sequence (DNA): TGTGCCTGGGCGGATGACGACTCAGAAGCTTTCTTT.

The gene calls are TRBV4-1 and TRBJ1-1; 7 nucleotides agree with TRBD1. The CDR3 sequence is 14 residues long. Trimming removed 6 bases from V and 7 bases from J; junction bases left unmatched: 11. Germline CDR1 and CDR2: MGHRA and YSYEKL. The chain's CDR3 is CASSQTGSLIEAFF. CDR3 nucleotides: TGCGCCAGCAGTCAGACAGGGTCCTTGATTGAAGCTTTCTTT.

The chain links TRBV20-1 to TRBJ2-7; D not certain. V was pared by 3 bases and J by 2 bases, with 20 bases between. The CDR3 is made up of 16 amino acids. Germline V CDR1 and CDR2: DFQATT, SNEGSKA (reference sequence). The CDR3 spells CSASTIKWAPAYEQYF. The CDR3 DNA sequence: TGCAGTGCTAGTACTATTAAGTGGGCGCCGGCCTACGAGCAGTACTTC.

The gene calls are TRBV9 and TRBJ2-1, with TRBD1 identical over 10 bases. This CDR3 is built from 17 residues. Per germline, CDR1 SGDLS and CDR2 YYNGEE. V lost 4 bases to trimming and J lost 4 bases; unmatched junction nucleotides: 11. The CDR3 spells CASSQRADRGFYNEQFF. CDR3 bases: TGTGCCAGCAGCCAAAGAGCGGACAGGGGGTTTTACAATGAGCAGTTCTTC.

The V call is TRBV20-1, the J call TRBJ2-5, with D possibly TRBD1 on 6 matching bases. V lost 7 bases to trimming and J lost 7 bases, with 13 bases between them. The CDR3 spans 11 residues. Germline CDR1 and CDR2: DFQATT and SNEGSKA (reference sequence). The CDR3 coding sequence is TGCAGTGTAATCAGGGGCACGACCCAGTACTTC. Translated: CSVIRGTTQYF.

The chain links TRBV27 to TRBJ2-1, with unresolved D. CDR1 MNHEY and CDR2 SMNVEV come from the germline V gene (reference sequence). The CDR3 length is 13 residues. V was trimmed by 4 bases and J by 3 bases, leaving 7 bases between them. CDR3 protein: CASSSRDYNEQFF. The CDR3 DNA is TGTGCCAGCAGTTCAAGGGACTACAATGAGCAGTTCTTC.

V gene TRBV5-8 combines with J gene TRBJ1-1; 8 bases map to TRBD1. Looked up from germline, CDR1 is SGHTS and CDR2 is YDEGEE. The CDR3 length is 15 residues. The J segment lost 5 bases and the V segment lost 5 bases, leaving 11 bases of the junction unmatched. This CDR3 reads CASSQRTGRRTEAFF. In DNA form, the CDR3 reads TGTGCCAGCAGTCAACGGACAGGGAGGCGAACTGAAGCTTTCTTT.

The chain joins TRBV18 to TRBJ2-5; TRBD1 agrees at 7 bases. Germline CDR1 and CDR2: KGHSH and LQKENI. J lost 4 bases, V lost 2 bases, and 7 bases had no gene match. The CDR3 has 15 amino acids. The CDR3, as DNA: TGTGCCAGCTCACCAACCACAGGGGTGGGAGAGACCCAGTACTTC. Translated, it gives CASSPTTGVGETQYF.

The CDR3 sequence is CASSLAESRANSGNTIYF. The CDR3 DNA sequence: TGTGCCAGCAGCTTAGCGGAATCCAGGGCCAACTCTGGAAACACCATATATTTT. The V gene is TRBV7-8, the J gene TRBJ1-3; perhaps TRBD1 as D (5 bases). CDR3 length equals 18 residues. Germline loops: CDR1 SGHVS, CDR2 FQNEAQ. Trimming pared 0 bases from V and 0 bases from J, leaving 15 bases between.

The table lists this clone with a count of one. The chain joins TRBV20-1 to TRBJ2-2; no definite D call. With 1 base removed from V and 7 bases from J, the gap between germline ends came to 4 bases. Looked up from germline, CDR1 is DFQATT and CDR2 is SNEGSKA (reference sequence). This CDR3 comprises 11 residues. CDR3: CSARVIGELFF. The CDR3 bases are TGCAGTGCTAGAGTTATCGGGGAGCTGTTTTTT.